A selection of T cell receptor beta chains follows, all from one sample in a study of T-cell reconstitution after alpha-beta-depleted transplantation in children. TCRdb reanalysed the PCR reads using MiXCR and keeps one entry per CDR3 protein. This table holds over 200,000 distinct CDR3 sequences, roughly 8.1% found once. The sequenced sample was PBMCs, mostly from graft donor cells, obtained 360 days after TCRalphabeta/CD19-depleted stem cell transplant. The receptors here all came from a male patient between 2 and 15 years old who had a stem cell transplant for acute myeloid leukemia, so the T cells may come from the graft donor. The CDR3 runs from the conserved cysteine through the conserved F or W. A D gene is named only where the DNA matches it firmly. Rows give clone size only sometimes, using once, few, many, or a class for an expanded clone.

>NA|NA|TRBJ2-1|TRBV7-9
CASSHRDNINEQFF
TGTGCCAGCAGCCACCGGGACAACATCAATGAGCAGTTCTTC
>NA|TRBD2|TRBJ2-3|TRBV5-1
CASSLEVGGPDTQYF
TGCGCCAGCAGCTTGGAGGTGGGAGGGCCGGATACGCAGTATTTT
>few|TRBD1|TRBJ2-6|TRBV11-1
CASGAGTGGQDGANVLTF
TGTGCCAGCGGGGCTGGGACAGGGGGGCAGGATGGGGCCAACGTCCTGACTTTC
>few|NA|TRBJ2-7|TRBV7-2
CASSLAVTVFYEQYF
TGTGCCAGCAGCTTAGCGGTGACAGTTTTCTACGAGCAGTACTTC
>few|TRBD2|TRBJ2-1|TRBV7-2
CASSPVVAGDEQFF
TGTGCCAGCAGCCCCGTAGTAGCGGGAGATGAGCAGTTCTTC
>many|NA|TRBJ2-7|TRBV10-2
CASLGRLPSYEQYF
TGCGCCAGCTTGGGACGTCTACCCTCCTACGAGCAGTACTTC
>NA|NA|TRBJ2-5|TRBV20-1
CSAGSPHQETQYF
TGCAGTGCTGGCTCCCCACACCAAGAGACCCAGTACTTC
>many|NA|TRBJ2-3|TRBV24-1
CATSARDTQYF
TGTGCCACCAGTGCAAGGGATACGCAGTATTTT
>NA|TRBD1|TRBJ1-1|TRBV11-1
CASSLAFRQGAMNTEAFF
TGTGCCAGCAGCTTAGCGTTCCGACAGGGGGCTATGAACACTGAAGCTTTCTTT
>NA|NA|TRBJ2-5|TRBV7-2
CASSYRDSWTQETQYF
TGTGCCAGCAGCTACCGGGACTCCTGGACCCAAGAGACCCAGTACTTC
>few|NA|TRBJ2-2|TRBV4-1
CASSQGALGGNTGELFF
TGCGCCAGCAGCCAAGGGGCCTTAGGCGGGAACACCGGGGAGCTGTTTTTT
>few|TRBD1|TRBJ1-2|TRBV20-1
CSARGDRGRANYGYPF
TGCAGTGCTAGAGGGGACAGGGGAAGAGCTAACTATGGCTACCCCTTC
>many|TRBD2|TRBJ2-3|TRBV5-1
CASRETSGTDTQYF
TGCGCCAGCAGGGAGACTAGCGGCACAGATACGCAGTATTTT
>NA|NA|TRBJ1-2|TRBV4-1
CASKSNYGYTF
TGCGCCAGCAAATCTAACTATGGCTACACCTTC
>NA|TRBD2|TRBJ2-5|TRBV29-1
CSVEAGLQETQYF
TGCAGCGTGGAAGCGGGGCTCCAAGAGACCCAGTACTTC
>NA|NA|TRBJ2-1|TRBV5-5
CASSFPRAYEQFF
TGTGCCAGCAGCTTCCCGCGGGCGTACGAGCAGTTCTTC
>NA|NA|TRBJ1-6|TRBV29-1
CSVGRGRDGYNSPLHF
TGCAGCGTTGGTAGGGGCAGGGACGGGTATAATTCACCCCTCCACTTT
>NA|NA|TRBJ2-7|TRBV7-2
CASSLGGEYEQYF
TGTGCCAGCAGCTTAGGGGGAGAGTACGAGCAGTACTTC
>few|NA|TRBJ1-5|TRBV20-1
CSASRDGTSNQPQHF
TGCAGTGCTTCCCGGGACGGAACTAGCAATCAGCCCCAGCATTTT
>once|NA|TRBJ1-2|TRBV29-1
CSVEEAGTYGYAF
TGCAGCGTTGAAGAGGCAGGGACCTATGGCTACGCCTTC
>many|NA|TRBJ1-1|TRBV7-2
CASAAQRNTEAFF
TGTGCCAGCGCCGCCCAAAGGAACACTGAAGCTTTCTTT
>NA|TRBD2|TRBJ2-3|TRBV7-8
CASSLELAGFKDTQYF
TGTGCCAGCAGCTTAGAACTAGCGGGGTTTAAAGATACGCAGTATTTT
>NA|NA|TRBJ2-3|TRBV10-3
CAISEPTGTWRTDTQYF
TGTGCCATCAGTGAGCCAACCGGGACCTGGCGCACAGATACGCAGTATTTT
>NA|NA|TRBJ1-3|TRBV9
CASSAQAAAGNTIYF
TGTGCCAGCAGCGCCCAGGCGGCAGCAGGAAACACCATATATTTT
>many|NA|TRBJ1-3|TRBV5-1
CASSMNLGTSLSGNTIYF
TGCGCCAGCAGCATGAATCTCGGGACATCCCTCTCTGGAAACACCATATATTTT
>NA|TRBD2|TRBJ2-2|TRBV7-3
CASSPGGTGELFF
TGTGCCAGCAGCCCCGGGGGGACCGGGGAGCTGTTTTTT
>few|NA|TRBJ2-3|TRBV4-2
CASSQTQGGSDTQYF
TGTGCCAGCAGCCAGACACAGGGAGGGTCAGATACGCAGTATTTT
>many|NA|TRBJ2-7|TRBV5-1
CASSTNSYEQYF
TGCGCCAGCAGTACCAACTCCTACGAGCAGTACTTC
>many|TRBD2|TRBJ2-1|TRBV2
CASSLGLAGRNEQFF
TGTGCCAGCAGTCTGGGACTAGCGGGAAGAAATGAGCAGTTCTTC
>many|TRBD2|TRBJ2-3|TRBV12-3/TRBV12-4
CASGSSPGLGTDTQYF
TGTGCCAGCGGTTCCTCTCCGGGACTAGGAACAGATACGCAGTATTTT
>many|NA|TRBJ2-3|TRBV27
CASSLRGYTQYF
TGTGCCAGCAGTTTAAGAGGTTATACGCAGTATTTT
>many|TRBD1|TRBJ1-2|TRBV5-1
CASSGPHTGENGYTF
TGCGCCAGCAGCGGTCCACATACAGGGGAGAATGGCTACACCTTC
>few|TRBD1|TRBJ1-2|TRBV12-3/TRBV12-4
CASSPRDRNYGYTF
TGTGCCAGCAGTCCTCGGGACAGGAACTATGGCTACACCTTC
>NA|TRBD1|TRBJ1-1|TRBV7-3
CASSAPGGKAFF
TGTGCCAGCAGTGCCCCAGGGGGCAAAGCTTTCTTT
>NA|NA|TRBJ2-5|TRBV11-2
CASSPRGRGRGTQYF
TGTGCCAGCAGCCCTAGAGGGAGGGGGCGAGGGACCCAGTACTTC
>many|NA|TRBJ2-3|TRBV12-3/TRBV12-4
CASSLVRQSSTDTQYF
TGTGCCAGCAGTTTAGTCCGGCAATCTAGCACAGATACGCAGTATTTT
>few|TRBD1|TRBJ1-6|TRBV29-1
CSVSIGQGRSPLHF
TGCAGCGTATCAATCGGACAGGGGAGGTCACCCCTCCACTTT
>few|TRBD1|TRBJ1-1|TRBV5-1
CASSLRDRVDTEAFF
TGCGCCAGCAGCTTGCGGGACAGGGTTGACACTGAAGCTTTCTTT
>NA|NA|TRBJ2-7|TRBV11-2
CASSLDGQLEQYF
TGTGCCAGCAGCTTAGATGGACAGCTTGAGCAGTACTTC
>many|TRBD1|TRBJ2-1|TRBV6-5
CASSSLSGRQGNEQFF
TGTGCCAGCAGTTCCCTCTCGGGTCGACAGGGAAATGAGCAGTTCTTC
>few|NA|TRBJ1-2|TRBV12-3/TRBV12-4
CASSFGQYGYTF
TGTGCCAGCAGTTTTGGGCAATATGGCTACACCTTC
>few|TRBD2|TRBJ2-3|TRBV20-1
CSARASGGLLDTQYF
TGCAGTGCTAGAGCTAGCGGGGGACTTTTAGATACGCAGTATTTT
>many|NA|TRBJ1-1|TRBV7-9
CASSPQVLGTEAFF
TGTGCCAGCAGCCCACAGGTTTTGGGCACTGAAGCTTTCTTT
>once|TRBD1|TRBJ1-2|TRBV11-2
CASRQGRVSNYGYTF
TGTGCCAGCCGACAGGGGCGGGTTTCTAACTATGGCTACACCTTC
>NA|NA|TRBJ1-5|TRBV4-1
CASSQLEQFNQPQHF
TGCGCCAGCAGCCAACTGGAACAGTTTAATCAGCCCCAGCATTTT
>NA|TRBD2|TRBJ2-1|TRBV3-1
CASSRRSGGNGEQFF
TGTGCCAGCAGCCGGCGTAGCGGGGGGAATGGTGAGCAGTTCTTC
>NA|NA|TRBJ1-5|TRBV12-5
CASGLVLGGKYSNQPQHF
TGTGCTAGTGGTTTGGTACTGGGAGGGAAGTATAGCAATCAGCCCCAGCATTTT
>NA|NA|TRBJ1-1|TRBV9
CASSDRDRPYMNTEAFF
TGTGCCAGCAGCGACCGGGACCGCCCCTACATGAACACTGAAGCTTTCTTT
>many|NA|TRBJ2-2|TRBV12-3/TRBV12-4
CASRRGRVGELFF
TGTGCCAGCAGGCGCGGGCGAGTCGGGGAGCTGTTTTTT
>many|NA|TRBJ2-5|TRBV20-1
CSARSSGGTQYF
TGCAGTGCTAGATCCAGCGGCGGGACCCAGTACTTC
>NA|TRBD2|TRBJ2-7|TRBV7-3
CASIPTSGTYEQYF
TGTGCCAGCATCCCGACTAGCGGAACCTACGAGCAGTACTTC
>many|NA|TRBJ2-7|TRBV20-1
CSANHYLTQDGEQYF
TGCAGTGCTAATCACTACCTCACGCAGGACGGCGAGCAGTACTTC
>many|NA|TRBJ1-1|TRBV6-1
CASSEGLEAFF
TGTGCCAGCAGTGAAGGGCTTGAAGCTTTCTTT
>NA|NA|TRBJ2-1|TRBV14
CASRLTASSYNEQFF
TGTGCCAGCAGACTTACAGCTAGCTCCTACAATGAGCAGTTCTTC
>few|TRBD1|TRBJ2-2|TRBV6-1
CASTTWGTDNTGELFF
TGTGCCAGCACCACTTGGGGGACAGATAACACCGGGGAGCTGTTTTTT
>NA|TRBD2|TRBJ2-1|TRBV7-6
CASSLEAGGRNEQFF
TGTGCCAGCAGCTTAGAAGCGGGAGGACGCAATGAGCAGTTCTTC
>NA|TRBD1|TRBJ1-5|TRBV28
CASRKPGDRSSNQPQHF
TGTGCCAGCAGAAAGCCCGGGGACAGGTCGAGCAATCAGCCCCAGCATTTT